This T cell receptor (beta chain) comes out of a study of cytomegalovirus exposure and HLA in healthy donors. The germline V gene encodes CDR1 GTSNPN and CDR2 SVGIG (reference sequence). V shed 4 bases and J 0 bases; nucleotides not matched to a gene: 4. The CDR3 is 14 residues long. The PCR used 60 Vbeta and 13 Jbeta primers. Sequenced by immunoSEQ multiplex PCR; TCRdb stores in-frame clones only, minus some. This repertoire shows over 150,000 clones, under 90% found once; its top ten account for 0.098%. This clone has a single count. Sequencing was done on a sample of PBMCs. The rearrangement joins TRBV30 to TRBJ2-3, with 7 bases matching TRBD1. The sequence derives from a boy younger than 10 in good health and CMV-seronegative. CDR3 DNA: TGTGCCTGGACCTCGGGACAGAGCACAGATACGCAGTATTTT. Protein: CAWTSGQSTDTQYF.